Listed below are T cell receptor beta chains from one sample, sequenced in a study of OX40 agonist ivuxolimab in advanced cancers. Sequenced by immunoSEQ multiplex PCR; TCRdb stores in-frame clones only, minus some. The sample records 100,000 or so clones, roughly 93% being singletons. Sequenced material: CD4+ or CD8+ T cells sorted from blood, taken in a trial of the OX40 agonist ivuxolimab. The source is an adult with an advanced solid tumor such as melanoma, head and neck, liver or kidney cancer. Both conserved end residues are part of each CDR3. D genes are given only for firm matches. For some rows the clone size is stated as once, few or many, or as a class when expanded; others skip it.

j_gene | d_gene | abundance | v_gene | CDR3aa | CDR3nt
TRBJ2-3 | - | - | TRBV28 | CASTTWDSRAPDTQYF | TGTGCCAGCACCACCTGGGACTCCCGAGCCCCAGATACGCAGTATTTT
TRBJ1-2 | - | - | TRBV19 | CASSIITATARYGYTF | TGTGCCAGTAGTATAATCACCGCTACGGCGCGCTATGGCTACACCTTC
TRBJ2-5 | TRBD2 | - | TRBV6-5 | CASSYGTRTQETQYF | TGTGCCAGCAGTTACGGGACTAGAACCCAAGAGACCCAGTACTTC
TRBJ1-1 | - | - | TRBV7-2 | CASSSANPEAFF | TGTGCCAGCAGCTCGGCAAACCCTGAAGCTTTCTTT
TRBJ2-7 | TRBD2 | - | TRBV19 | CASSIAGGLWEQYF | TGTGCCAGTAGTATTGCGGGGGGTCTGTGGGAGCAGTACTTC
TRBJ1-4 | - | - | TRBV7-9 | CASRDGGSLNEKLFF | TGTGCCAGCAGGGATGGGGGCAGCCTTAATGAAAAACTGTTTTTT
TRBJ1-1 | - | - | TRBV6-5 | CASQLMGGAETEAFF | TGTGCCAGCCAGCTCATGGGGGGCGCCGAGACTGAAGCTTTCTTT
TRBJ1-5 | - | - | TRBV27 | CASSPGVNQPQHF | TGTGCCAGCAGTCCAGGGGTCAATCAGCCCCAGCATTTT
TRBJ1-1 | - | - | TRBV10-3 | CAISESEGRNTEAFF | TGTGCCATCAGTGAGTCCGAAGGGCGAAACACTGAAGCTTTCTTT
TRBJ1-2 | TRBD1 | few | TRBV2 | CASSEVTGGGYTF | TGTGCCAGCAGTGAAGTGACAGGGGGCGGCTACACCTTC
TRBJ1-6 | - | few | TRBV2 | CASSDRGNSPLHF | TGTGCCAGCAGTGATAGGGGGAATTCACCCCTCCACTTT
TRBJ1-1 | - | - | TRBV4-3 | CASSQGQGPRSTEAFF | TGCGCCAGCAGCCAAGGGCAGGGTCCTAGGAGCACTGAAGCTTTCTTT
TRBJ1-1 | - | once | TRBV11-3 | CASTSRTEAFF | TGTGCCAGCACCTCCCGGACTGAAGCTTTCTTT
TRBJ2-2 | - | - | TRBV9 | CASSVQTNTGELFF | TGTGCCAGCAGCGTACAGACTAACACCGGGGAGCTGTTTTTT
TRBJ1-2 | - | - | TRBV9 | CASSALGIDGYTF | TGTGCCAGCAGCGCCCTTGGCATCGACGGCTACACCTTC
TRBJ2-5 | - | - | TRBV5-1 | CASSSFASGSQETQYF | TGCGCCAGCAGCTCTTTCGCCTCAGGGTCCCAAGAGACCCAGTACTTC
TRBJ1-5 | - | once | TRBV14 | CASSQETGQPQHF | TGTGCCAGCAGCCAAGAGACAGGACAGCCCCAGCATTTT
TRBJ2-2 | TRBD2 | - | TRBV10-3 | CAISVNSGVGELFF | TGTGCCATCAGTGTGAATAGCGGGGTCGGGGAGCTGTTTTTT
TRBJ1-4 | - | - | TRBV5-1 | CASSPQGAATNEKLFF | TGCGCCAGCAGCCCACAGGGCGCGGCAACTAATGAAAAACTGTTTTTT
TRBJ2-5 | - | - | TRBV7-2 | CASSLAPGMETQYF | TGTGCCAGCAGCTTAGCCCCAGGAATGGAGACCCAGTACTTC
TRBJ2-7 | TRBD1 | - | TRBV7-8 | CASSLDRGRPYEQYF | TGTGCCAGCAGCTTAGACAGGGGTCGGCCCTACGAGCAGTACTTC
TRBJ2-3 | - | - | TRBV4-1 | CASSQNQGHRGDTQYF | TGCGCCAGCAGCCAAAACCAGGGACACCGGGGAGATACGCAGTATTTT
TRBJ1-1 | - | once | TRBV18 | CASSNDLGGNTEAFF | TGTGCCAGCTCAAACGACCTCGGGGGAAACACTGAAGCTTTCTTT
TRBJ2-3 | TRBD2 | - | TRBV28 | CASRSGMWTDTQYF | TGTGCCAGCCGGAGCGGGATGTGGACAGATACGCAGTATTTT
TRBJ2-1 | TRBD2 | - | TRBV7-2 | CASTIAGGQVNEQFF | TGTGCCAGCACCATAGCGGGGGGGCAGGTAAATGAGCAGTTCTTC
TRBJ1-5 | - | - | TRBV2 | CASSDNVPEPQHF | TGTGCCAGCAGTGATAACGTTCCCGAGCCCCAGCATTTT
TRBJ2-6 | - | - | TRBV5-8 | CASSAGTIVANVLTF | TGTGCCAGCAGCGCGGGGACAATCGTGGCCAACGTCCTGACTTTC
TRBJ2-3 | - | - | TRBV2 | CASSPPGDTQYF | TGTGCCAGCAGTCCACCGGGAGATACGCAGTATTTT
TRBJ2-5 | - | - | TRBV6-5 | CASSYSGGGSPQYF | TGTGCCAGCAGTTACTCTGGGGGGGGCTCCCCCCAATACTTC
TRBJ2-2 | TRBD2 | - | TRBV14 | CASSLGLAGQTGELFF | TGTGCCAGCAGCCTCGGACTAGCGGGGCAAACCGGGGAGCTGTTTTTT
TRBJ1-5 | TRBD1 | - | TRBV29-1 | CSVVREGGLNNQPQHF | TGCAGCGTTGTTCGCGAAGGGGGCCTAAATAATCAGCCCCAGCATTTT
TRBJ1-1 | - | - | TRBV5-1 | CASTTGSSNTEAFF | TGCGCCAGCACTACGGGCAGCTCGAACACTGAAGCTTTCTTT
TRBJ2-2 | - | once | TRBV7-9 | CASSLANAGELFF | TGTGCCAGCAGCTTAGCCAACGCCGGGGAGCTGTTTTTT
TRBJ2-7 | - | few | TRBV6-1 | CARHPPRQMPYEQYF | TGTGCCAGGCACCCCCCCCGACAGATGCCCTACGAGCAGTACTTC
TRBJ2-7 | - | - | TRBV9 | CASSVMGTGEQYF | TGTGCCAGCAGCGTAATGGGAACAGGGGAGCAGTACTTC
TRBJ2-2 | - | - | TRBV19 | CASRPGATNTGELFF | TGTGCCAGTCGACCAGGGGCGACGAACACCGGGGAGCTGTTTTTT
TRBJ2-3 | - | - | TRBV7-6 | CASSLVGITDTQYF | TGTGCCAGCAGCTTAGTAGGAATTACGGATACGCAGTATTTT